This TCR beta chain was observed in a study of cytomegalovirus exposure and HLA in healthy donors. The PCR ran on 60 Vbeta and 13 Jbeta primers. The assay was immunoSEQ multiplex PCR, and TCRdb's table has in-frame clones only and misses some. The sample includes roughly 97,000 clones, about three quarters of them seen just once. The CDR3 has 11 residues. Germline CDR1 is ENHRY and CDR2 is SYGVKD. Trimming removed 2 bases at V and 11 bases at J, with 9 bases between. This clone was detected only a few times. The rearrangement joins TRBV10-3 to TRBJ1-1; D is ambiguous. This sequence was found in a man aged 35-49 years in good health and CMV-seronegative. The sequenced sample was PBMCs. The CDR3 is CAISEVGEAFF. The CDR3 coding sequence is TGTGCCATCAGTGAGGTGGGCGAGGCTTTCTTT.